This TCR beta chain was observed in a study of T cell responses to AZD1222 COVID-19 vaccine. General study results and limits: A rise in Spike-specific TCR breadth and depth followed two AZD1222 doses.

Analyses pooled second doses at about 4 or about 12 weeks. As for this clone: The antigen is unknown.

The table came from immunoSEQ multiplex PCR; TCRdb's copy has only in-frame clones and leaves some out. This table holds 100,000 to 150,000 clones, about nine tenths found once. V was clipped by 6 bases and J by 6 bases; unmatched bases: 6. The CDR3 has 15 amino acids. Germline CDR1 is SNHLY and CDR2 is FYNNEI. The chain employs TRBV2 and TRBJ2-4; TRBD2 aligns across 12 bases. The sample here was peripheral blood, taken 28 days after the second AZD1222 dose. The sequence derives from an adult who received the AZD1222 COVID-19 vaccine. The CDR3 bases are TGTGCCAGCAGAGCTAGCGGGAGGGCTACAAACATTCAGTACTTC. Translated: CASRASGRATNIQYF.